This is a list of T cell receptor beta chains from one sample in a study of blood T cell repertoires in COVID-19. The data were produced by immunoSEQ multiplex PCR, yet TCRdb's version contains in-frame clones alone and is incomplete. Found here are approximately 69,000 clones, around four fifths of them singletons; the top ten hold roughly 18%. Sequences were obtained from peripheral blood. These receptor sequences come from a woman older than 75 with acute or convalescent COVID-19. The CDR3 runs from the conserved cysteine through the conserved F or W. The order of the fields is D gene, V gene, clone size, J gene, CDR3 protein, CDR3 DNA. The D gene is left open where the match is weak. Clone size is shown for a subset of rows, as once, few, many or a class of expanded clone.

>NA|TRBV9|few|TRBJ1-1
CASSVGQGRTEAFF
TGTGCCAGCAGCGTAGGGCAGGGTAGGACTGAAGCTTTCTTT
>TRBD1|TRBV6-5|NA|TRBJ2-7
CASRNGQGAYEQYF
TGTGCCAGCAGAAACGGACAGGGGGCCTACGAGCAGTACTTC
>TRBD2|TRBV30|NA|TRBJ2-1
CAWSRAGGSNEQFF
TGTGCCTGGAGTCGAGCGGGAGGGAGTAATGAGCAGTTCTTC
>NA|TRBV19|NA|TRBJ1-5
CASSIEGAGRQPQHF
TGTGCCAGTAGTATAGAGGGCGCAGGAAGGCAGCCCCAGCATTTT
>NA|TRBV19|once|TRBJ2-3
CASSIGGARDTQYF
TGTGCCAGTAGTATAGGGGGCGCGAGGGATACGCAGTATTTT
>NA|TRBV7-8|NA|TRBJ1-1
CASRQKQGNTEAFF
TGTGCCAGCAGGCAGAAACAGGGAAACACTGAAGCTTTCTTT
>NA|TRBV4-1|NA|TRBJ1-2
CASSQRGQRDYGYTF
TGCGCCAGCAGCCAAAGGGGACAAAGGGACTATGGCTACACCTTC
>TRBD1|TRBV9|once|TRBJ2-5
CASSPLDGQGQETQYF
TGTGCCAGCAGCCCACTGGACGGACAGGGCCAAGAGACCCAGTACTTC
>NA|TRBV7-8|NA|TRBJ2-5
CASSLEARQETQYF
TGTGCCAGCAGCTTAGAAGCACGTCAAGAGACCCAGTACTTC
>TRBD1|TRBV7-9|NA|TRBJ1-2
CASSTGQGKANYGYTF
TGTGCCAGCAGCACGGGACAGGGAAAAGCTAACTATGGCTACACCTTC
>NA|TRBV10-3|few|TRBJ1-1
CAISDGGTEAFF
TGTGCCATCAGTGACGGGGGCACTGAAGCTTTCTTT
>NA|TRBV6-5|once|TRBJ2-5
CASSLSRETQYF
TGTGCCAGCAGTCTAAGTCGAGAGACCCAGTACTTC
>TRBD1|TRBV19|NA|TRBJ1-2
CASWTGQFSYGYTF
TGTGCCAGCTGGACAGGGCAGTTTAGCTATGGCTACACCTTC
>NA|TRBV5-3|NA|TRBJ1-1
CARSGAANTEAFF
TGTGCCAGAAGCGGGGCGGCTAACACTGAAGCTTTCTTT
>TRBD2|TRBV7-2|NA|TRBJ2-7
CASSLGAGANEQYF
TGTGCCAGCAGCTTAGGAGCGGGAGCTAACGAGCAGTACTTC
>NA|TRBV18|NA|TRBJ2-3
CASSPQSGSTDTQYF
TGTGCCAGCTCACCTCAAAGCGGGAGCACAGATACGCAGTATTTT
>NA|TRBV24-1|NA|TRBJ2-3
CATRGAGGTGTDTQYF
TGTGCCACCCGAGGCGCGGGCGGGACTGGCACAGATACGCAGTATTTT
>NA|TRBV5-1|few|TRBJ2-1
CASSLVDEQFF
TGCGCCAGCAGCTTGGTCGATGAGCAGTTCTTC
>TRBD1|TRBV9|NA|TRBJ1-2
CASSVTGVTRGDGYTF
TGTGCCAGCAGCGTGACAGGGGTGACAAGGGGGGATGGCTACACCTTC
>NA|TRBV5-1|NA|TRBJ1-6
CASSIRQDNSPLHF
TGCGCCAGCAGCATACGACAGGATAATTCACCCCTCCACTTT
>NA|TRBV11-3|NA|TRBJ1-1
CASSLDLVGWQGNTEAFF
TGTGCCAGCAGCTTAGATCTCGTCGGTTGGCAGGGGAACACTGAAGCTTTCTTT
>TRBD2|TRBV7-9|NA|TRBJ2-7
CASSLGSSGTSREQYF
TGTGCCAGCAGCTTAGGATCTAGCGGGACGTCTCGGGAGCAGTACTTC
>TRBD1|TRBV28|NA|TRBJ1-4
CASRLGTANEKLFF
TGTGCCAGCAGACTCGGGACAGCTAATGAAAAACTGTTTTTT
>NA|TRBV30|NA|TRBJ1-6
CAWSPGGSYNSPLHF
TGTGCCTGGAGTCCCGGGGGCTCCTATAATTCACCCCTCCACTTT
>NA|TRBV5-1|NA|TRBJ1-1
CASRSDKNTEAFF
TGCGCCAGCAGATCGGACAAGAACACTGAAGCTTTCTTT
>NA|TRBV3-1/TRBV3-2|once|TRBJ2-3
CASSQDPPGLSTDTQYF
TGTGCCAGCAGCCAAGATCCCCCGGGACTGAGCACAGATACGCAGTATTTT
>NA|TRBV9|few|TRBJ2-7
CASSQRDRTSYEQYF
TGTGCCAGCAGCCAGCGGGACAGGACCTCCTACGAGCAGTACTTC
>NA|TRBV9|once|TRBJ1-1
CASSSTGTEAFF
TGTGCCAGCAGCTCAACCGGGACTGAAGCTTTCTTT
>TRBD2|TRBV5-1|NA|TRBJ2-1
CASSPFSGGSYNEQFF
TGCGCCAGCAGCCCGTTTAGCGGGGGTTCCTACAATGAGCAGTTCTTC